These 17 T cell receptor beta chains originate from one sample sequenced in a study of regulatory T cells in long-lasting Graves disease. Documented time point: persistent/refractory GD, antithyroid drugs over 5 years with positive TRAb. PBMC-derived RNA was used for the TCR library. Through Arm-PCR of CDR3 regions and iRepertoire HTBI primers, TCR beta libraries were built. Each CDR3 protein gets one entry after TCRdb re-called the multiplex PCR reads with MiXCR. The sample has 650,000 to 850,000 distinct CDR3 sequences; about 32% are singletons. The input for sequencing was peripheral blood mononuclear cells (PBMCs), taken when the disease was refractory, from a patient treated with antithyroid drugs. The receptor set was obtained from a female donor with Graves disease.

In this sample, this clonotype turned up many times. The chain joins TRBV2 to TRBJ2-7; D is ambiguous. This CDR3 has 11 residues. Germline values: CDR1 SNHLY, CDR2 FYNNEI. V gave up 8 bases and J gave up 6 bases, with 11 bases separating them. CDR3 sequence reads: CASSPEIEQYF. As DNA, the CDR3 is TGTGCCAGCTCCCCTGAGATCGAGCAGTACTTC. Full variable domain (missing parts from reference TRBV2 and TRBJ2-7): EPEVTQTPSHQVTQMGQEVILRCVPISNHLYFYWYRQILGQKVEFLVSFYNNEISEKSEIFDDQFSVERPDGSNFTLKIRSTKLEDSAMYFCASSPEIEQYFGPGTRLTVT.

This clonotype was recorded at least ten times. V gene TRBV6-1 combines with J gene TRBJ2-7, with TRBD1 identical over 7 bases. Trimming at V came to 8 bases and at J to 0 bases, leaving 7 bases not matched to a gene. This CDR3 comprises 14 residues. Germline loops: CDR1 MNHNS, CDR2 SASEGT. The CDR3 bases are TGTGCCAGCTTCCTATCAGGGGGCTCCTACGAGCAGTACTTC. This translates into CASFLSGGSYEQYF.

The gene calls are TRBV7-9 and TRBJ2-1; D ambiguous. Germline V gene lookup returns CDR1 SEHNR and CDR2 FQNEAQ (reference sequence). Trimming shortened V by 1 base and J by 8 bases, and 9 bases separated the two germline ends. The CDR3 spans 13 residues. The chain's CDR3 is CASSLVEWHEQFF. The DNA of the CDR3 is TGTGCCAGCAGCTTAGTCGAGTGGCATGAGCAGTTCTTC.

The table lists this clonotype with many counts. This chain links TRBV6-1 with TRBJ2-4, with D maybe TRBD1 (5 bases). The CDR3 has 15 amino acids. V lost 2 bases, J lost 6 bases, and 14 bases lay in between. Germline V gene sequence: CDR1 MNHNS, CDR2 SASEGT. For the CDR3, the DNA is TGTGCCAGCAGTGAAAACTGGCAGGGCACAAACATTCAGTACTTC. Amino acids: CASSENWQGTNIQYF.

The rearrangement links TRBV6-1 to TRBJ2-7; D may be TRBD2 (6 bases). Trimming left V 5 bases short and J 3 bases short, with 26 bases between. The CDR3 is 18 residues long. CDR1 MNHNS and CDR2 SASEGT come from the germline V gene. The CDR3 protein is CASSRGSPALNWGYEQYF. In DNA, the CDR3 is TGTGCCAGCAGTCGGGGGTCCCCAGCCCTCAATTGGGGCTACGAGCAGTACTTC.

The CDR3 loop reads CASSAQQGPSEAFF. Written as DNA, the CDR3 is TGTGCCAGCAGCGCTCAGCAGGGACCTTCTGAAGCTTTCTTT. This chain joins TRBV9 and TRBJ1-1; the D gene is possibly TRBD1 (5 bases). The CDR3 is 14 residues long. Germline V gene data show CDR1 as SGDLS and CDR2 as YYNGEE. V dropped 3 bases and J dropped 6 bases, with 15 bases sitting between them.

The rearrangement uses TRBV12-3 or TRBV12-4 and TRBJ1-3; D remains ambiguous. The CDR3 runs to 14 residues. The ends were cut back, 5 bases at V and 6 bases at J, with 14 bases in the middle. Here the CDR3 DNA reads TGTGCCAGCAGTCGCCACGGCGGCTCAAACACCATATATTTT. Amino acid sequence: CASSRHGGSNTIYF.

The V gene is TRBV20-1, the J gene TRBJ2-7; 9 bases align to TRBD2. The junction had 9 bases not matched to a gene; V was cut back by 0 bases and J by 0 bases. The CDR3 is 17 amino acids. Germline CDR1 reads DFQATT; CDR2 reads SNEGSKA (reference sequence). The DNA of the CDR3 is TGCAGTGCTAGAGATCCAGGGCGGGGGGGCAGCTCCTACGAGCAGTACTTC. It encodes CSARDPGRGGSSYEQYF.

This clonotype turned up a few times. The genes are TRBV7-9 and TRBJ1-1, with unresolved D. The CDR3 runs to 13 residues. The germline V gene encodes CDR1 SEHNR and CDR2 FQNEAQ (reference sequence). V lost 7 bases and J lost 2, with 11 bases in between. DNA for the CDR3: TGTGCCAGCATCCAGATCCGCAACACTGAAGCTTTCTTT. The encoded protein is CASIQIRNTEAFF.

The chain is built from TRBV12-3 or TRBV12-4 and TRBJ2-2; TRBD1 might be the D (6 bases). V was cut by 5 bases and J by 5 bases, with 12 bases left in between. This CDR3 is built from 14 residues. CDR3 in DNA: TGTGCCAGCAGTGCCGTAGGGGGTACCGGGGAGCTGTTTTTT. Translated: CASSAVGGTGELFF.

The chain carries TRBV7-3 and TRBJ2-7; the match to TRBD2 covers 11 bases. CDR3 size: 18 residues. With 5 bases clipped from V and 0 bases from J, the junction kept 12 bases outside the gene matches. The germline gives CDR1 SGHTA, CDR2 FQGTGA. The CDR3 DNA is TGTGCCAGCAGCCGCCAATTAGCGGGAGGGCCCTCCTCCTACGAGCAGTACTTC. It specifies CASSRQLAGGPSSYEQYF.

The rearrangement uses TRBV6-5 and TRBJ1-6, with a possible D match to TRBD1 (6 bases). V lost 2 bases and J 9 bases, leaving 14 bases between the germline ends. In germline, CDR1 is MNHEY, CDR2 SVGAGI. This CDR3 spans 15 amino acids. The CDR3 reads CASSYTGGLGSPLHF. CDR3 nucleotides: TGTGCCAGCAGTTACACGGGGGGCTTGGGTTCACCCCTCCACTTT.

This clonotype was seen only a few times. The DNA for the CDR3 is TGTGCTAGTGGTTTGGTTACTGGGACTAGCGGGATTTACGAGCAGTACTTC. Protein product: CASGLVTGTSGIYEQYF. The chain uses TRBV12-5 and TRBJ2-7; 13 positions agree with TRBD2. V shed 0 bases and J 4 bases; nucleotides not matched to a gene: 6. The germline V gene has CDR1 LGHNT and CDR2 FRNRAP. The CDR3 extends over 17 amino acids.

This clonotype was seen repeatedly, ten times or more. J is TRBJ1-2 and V is TRBV28; D ambiguous. The germline V and J ends were trimmed by 6 bases and 3 bases, with 8 bases remaining between them. The CDR3 is 12 residues long. The germline V gene has CDR1 MDHEN and CDR2 SYDVKM. CDR3: CASSHQYYGYTF. CDR3 DNA sequence: TGTGCCAGCAGCCACCAGTACTATGGCTACACCTTC.

Many counts were recorded for this clonotype. This chain connects TRBV5-1 to TRBJ2-1; a weak D match, TRBD2 (5 bases). V was trimmed by 1 base and J by 10 bases, leaving 12 bases between them. The CDR3 contains 13 residues. CDR1 and CDR2 (germline): SGHRS, YFSETQ. The CDR3 nucleotides are TGCGCCAGCAGCTTGAGCGTTTCGGGGGAGCAGTTCTTC. It translates to CASSLSVSGEQFF. The whole variable domain, filled in from reference TRBV5-1 and TRBJ2-1, reads KAGVTQTPRYLIKTRGQQVTLSCSPISGHRSVSWYQQTPGQGLQFLFEYFSETQRNKGNFPGRFSGRQFSNSRSEMNVSTLELGDSALYLCASSLSVSGEQFFGPGTRLTVL.

This clonotype was recorded a few times. The J gene is TRBJ1-1, the V gene TRBV20-1, with unresolved D. Deletions cut 3 bases from V and 0 bases from J, with 8 bases between. This CDR3 contains 13 residues. Germline assignment: CDR1 DFQATT and CDR2 SNEGSKA (reference sequence). The CDR3 region is CSASLAMNTEAFF. DNA of the CDR3: TGCAGTGCTAGCCTCGCCATGAACACTGAAGCTTTCTTT.

This clonotype was detected a few times. The rearrangement joins TRBV29-1 to TRBJ1-4; D is uncertain. This CDR3 comprises 11 residues. Germline V gene data show CDR1 as SQVTM and CDR2 as ANQGSEA. Trimming removed 1 base from V and 8 bases from J, with 5 bases in between. DNA of the CDR3: TGCAGCGTTGAAGTAGGCGAAAAACTGTTTTTT. Translation: CSVEVGEKLFF. The variable domain in full, with the rest retrieved from reference TRBV29-1 and TRBJ1-4, is SAVISQKPSRDICQRGTSLTIQCQVDSQVTMMFWYRQQPGQSLTLIATANQGSEATYESGFVIDKFPISRPNLTFSTLTVSNMSPEDSSIYLCSVEVGEKLFFGSGTQLSVL.